These 27 T cell receptor beta chains originate from one sample sequenced in a study of blood T cell repertoires in COVID-19. Measured with immunoSEQ multiplex PCR; TCRdb has only the in-frame clones, and not every one. The sample records around 200,000 clones, around 91% being singletons. The sample comprised PBMCs or T cells enriched from blood (not recorded which). These receptors were obtained from a woman aged 18-29 years who had recovered from COVID-19.

The chain combines TRBV29-1 with TRBJ1-1; tentative D call: TRBD1 (5 bases). V lost 1 base and J 4 bases, leaving 13 bases between the germline ends. CDR3 length: 14 amino acids. CDR1 SQVTM and CDR2 ANQGSEA come from the germline V gene. CDR3 loop: CSVEVSGRSTEAFF. In nucleotides, the CDR3 is TGCAGCGTTGAAGTGTCAGGGAGGAGCACTGAAGCTTTCTTT.

The chain couples TRBV28 to TRBJ1-1; TRBD1 is a possible D gene (6 bases). This CDR3 contains 15 residues. Per the germline V gene, CDR1 is MDHEN and CDR2 is SYDVKM. V was cut by 3 bases and J by 5 bases, with 16 bases left in between. The CDR3, as DNA: TGTGCCAGCAGTTTTATGAGGGGGTCAATAACTGAAGCTTTCTTT. Its protein product is CASSFMRGSITEAFF.

J is TRBJ2-1 and V is TRBV4-2; 9 nucleotides line up with TRBD2. The CDR3 is 20 amino acids. Germline lookup yields CDR1 LGHNA and CDR2 YNFKEQ. Trimming at V came to 0 bases and at J to 9 bases, leaving 21 bases not matched to a gene. The CDR3 DNA follows: TGTGCCAGCAGCCAAGAGCTGGGTTTGTGGCGGGAGGGCGGCCAGGGTGAGCAGTTCTTC. This sequence encodes CASSQELGLWREGGQGEQFF.

The V and J genes are TRBV7-2 and TRBJ2-2; 8 bases fit TRBD1. Germline assignment: CDR1 SGHTA and CDR2 FQGNSA. This CDR3 is built from 16 residues. V lost 5 bases and J lost 8; bases outside the gene matches: 13. This CDR3 reads CASSRSGQGAGGELFF. The CDR3 nucleotides are TGTGCCAGCAGCCGCTCTGGGCAGGGGGCAGGTGGGGAGCTGTTTTTT.

Written as DNA, the CDR3 is TGTGCCAGCAGTTGGGCTAGCGGGAGCTACAATGAGCAGTTCTTC. Residues: CASSWASGSYNEQFF. The rearrangement uses TRBV28 and TRBJ2-1, with 10 bases aligning to TRBD2. J lost 3 bases, V lost 4 bases, and 3 bases had no gene match. This CDR3 is built from 15 residues. CDR1 is MDHEN, CDR2 SYDVKM, per germline.

The chain joins TRBV10-2 to TRBJ1-6; 7 nucleotides match TRBD1. Per germline, CDR1 WSHSY and CDR2 SAAADI. This CDR3 region has 15 residues. V dropped 2 bases and J dropped 10; count of bases not matched to a gene: 8. The CDR3 reads CASSETGDGWSPLHF. The CDR3 nucleotides read TGCGCCAGCAGTGAGACAGGGGACGGATGGTCACCCCTCCACTTT.

The chain carries TRBV10-3 and TRBJ1-5; 7 bases map to TRBD1. The CDR3 contains 18 residues. CDR1 is ENHRY, CDR2 SYGVKD, per germline. Trimming took 0 bases from V and 1 from J; bases not matched to a gene: 9. The DNA of the CDR3 is TGTGCCATCAGTGAGTCCAGGGGGGACATTACGAGCAATCAGCCCCAGCATTTT. As protein: CAISESRGDITSNQPQHF.

This clone has just one count. The J gene is TRBJ2-3, the V gene TRBV10-3; 10 nucleotides match TRBD2. The CDR3 runs 19 residues. From germline, CDR1 is ENHRY and CDR2 SYGVKD. V was clipped by 6 bases and J by 1 base; unmatched bases: 16. This chain's CDR3 is CAIRTNLAGEDIGTDTQYF. The DNA for the CDR3 is TGTGCCATCAGGACCAATCTAGCGGGAGAGGATATTGGCACAGATACGCAGTATTTT.

This clone occurred once. The V call is TRBV5-1, the J call TRBJ1-6; 9 nucleotides line up with TRBD1. Germline V gene sequence: CDR1 SGHRS, CDR2 YFSETQ. V was clipped by 4 bases and J by 5 bases; unmatched bases: 7. This CDR3 region has 16 residues. DNA of the CDR3: TGCGCCAGCAGCCGGGGACAGGGTGGTCATAATTCACCCCTCCACTTT. This translates into CASSRGQGGHNSPLHF.

The genes are TRBV18 and TRBJ1-2; a weak D match, TRBD1 (5 bases). This CDR3 spans 14 amino acids. V lost 3 bases and J 4 bases, leaving 12 bases between the germline ends. Germline values: CDR1 KGHSH, CDR2 LQKENI. The CDR3 DNA reads as TGTGCCAGCTCACCCCCGGGGAGGGGCTATGGCTACACCTTC. Translation gives CASSPPGRGYGYTF.

The gene calls are TRBV3-1 (or the pseudogene TRBV3-2) and TRBJ1-1; the D is unclear. This CDR3 comprises 17 residues. From germline, CDR1 is LGHDT and CDR2 YNNKEL (reference sequence). The V and J ends lost 0 bases and 1 base respectively, with 15 bases between them. The chain's CDR3 is CASSQELGWEANTEAFF. The CDR3 coding sequence is TGTGCCAGCAGCCAAGAACTAGGTTGGGAGGCGAACACTGAAGCTTTCTTT.

The rearrangement joins TRBV10-3 to TRBJ2-1; 11 nucleotides align to TRBD1. CDR3 length: 13 amino acids. Germline values: CDR1 ENHRY, CDR2 SYGVKD. Trimming took 6 bases from V and 7 from J; bases not matched to a gene: 2. CDR3 amino acids: CAISRDRGNEQFF. Written as DNA, the CDR3 is TGTGCCATCAGCCGGGACAGGGGGAATGAGCAGTTCTTC.

The chain uses TRBV29-1 and TRBJ2-7; 11 bases map to TRBD1. Trimming cost V 8 bases and J 2 bases; bases outside gene matches: 5. The CDR3 is made up of 13 amino acids. Germline V gives CDR1 SQVTM, CDR2 ANQGSEA. The CDR3 DNA reads as TGCAGCATCAGGACAGGGGGCCCCTACGAGCAGTACTTC. Protein: CSIRTGGPYEQYF.

The chain uses TRBV11-1 and TRBJ2-7; possibly TRBD1 for D (6 bases). This CDR3 is 15 amino acids long. Trimming took off 1 base at V and 5 bases at J, with 15 bases between the two ends. Germline lookup yields CDR1 SGHAT and CDR2 FQDESV (reference sequence). This CDR3 is CASSLDGRGWNEQYF. In DNA, the CDR3 is TGTGCCAGCAGCTTAGACGGCAGGGGCTGGAACGAGCAGTACTTC.

The chain is built from TRBV27 and TRBJ2-7, with D maybe TRBD1 (5 bases). Trimming stripped 8 bases from V and 3 bases from J, with 11 bases between. The CDR3 is made up of 12 amino acids. The germline V gene has CDR1 MNHEY and CDR2 SMNVEV (reference sequence). The CDR3 DNA is TGTGCCAGCGGGTTCCAGGGCTACGAGCAGTACTTC. This codes for CASGFQGYEQYF.

The chain uses TRBV6-5 and TRBJ1-3; 9 nucleotides line up with TRBD1. V was clipped by 5 bases and J by 2 bases; unmatched bases: 1. CDR1 and CDR2 from the germline V gene are MNHEY and SVGAGI. The CDR3 covers 14 residues. This chain's CDR3 is CASSRTGAGNTIYF. In DNA, the CDR3 is TGTGCCAGCAGTCGGACAGGGGCTGGAAACACCATATATTTT.

This chain's CDR3 is CASSLGSEQYF. CDR3 bases: TGTGCCAGCAGTTTAGGGAGCGAGCAGTACTTC. This chain connects TRBV28 to TRBJ2-7; tentative D call: TRBD2 (5 bases). Trimming removed 2 bases at V and 6 bases at J, with 5 bases between. CDR1 MDHEN and CDR2 SYDVKM come from the germline V gene. The CDR3 consists of 11 residues.

This clone was seen once. The genes are TRBV11-2 and TRBJ2-5, with TRBD2 as a possible D gene (5 bases). The CDR3 length is 14 residues. V dropped 7 bases and J dropped 0 bases, with 12 bases sitting between them. The germline CDR1 and CDR2 sequences are SGHAT and FQNNGV. The CDR3 DNA sequence: TGTGCCAGCAAGGCGGGCTCATACCAAGAGACCCAGTACTTC. The encoded protein is CASKAGSYQETQYF.

This clone occurred once. The V and J genes are TRBV27 and TRBJ2-1; TRBD2 matches 8 bases. J gave up 4 bases and V 3 bases, and 8 bases lay outside the gene matches. CDR1 is MNHEY and CDR2 is SMNVEV in the germline V gene (reference sequence). This CDR3 comprises 16 residues. The CDR3 loop is CASSFMRTSSYNEQFF. For the CDR3, the DNA is TGTGCCAGCAGTTTTATGCGGACTAGCTCGTACAATGAGCAGTTCTTC.

V is TRBV5-4 and J is TRBJ2-1; TRBD1 matches at 8 bases. The V and J ends lost 5 bases and 0 bases, in that order; junction bases with no gene match: 4. The CDR3 runs 15 residues. From germline, CDR1 is SGHNT and CDR2 YYREEE (reference sequence). CDR3 coding DNA: TGTGCCAGCAGTTCTGGACAGGGCTCCTACAATGAGCAGTTCTTC. Translating gives CASSSGQGSYNEQFF.

The CDR3 region is CASSDDSGGDTQYF. CDR3 nucleotides: TGTGCCAGCAGTGACGACTCCGGAGGCGATACGCAGTATTTT. This chain links TRBV6-4 with TRBJ2-3; D may be TRBD2 (5 bases). Germline values: CDR1 MRHNA, CDR2 SNTAGT. V was cut by 2 bases and J by 6 bases, with 12 bases left in between. CDR3 length: 14 amino acids.

The rearrangement links TRBV6-1 to TRBJ2-2, with D perhaps TRBD2 (6 bases). Per germline, CDR1 MNHNS and CDR2 SASEGT. The ends were cut back, 3 bases at V and 7 bases at J, with 15 bases in the middle. This CDR3 is 15 amino acids long. The CDR3 spells CASSDLGGGGGELFF. In nucleotides, the CDR3 is TGTGCCAGCAGTGACCTCGGGGGAGGTGGCGGGGAGCTGTTTTTT.

The CDR3 DNA is TGTGCCAGCAGCCGGGACAGAAATCAGCCCCAGCATTTT. Protein: CASSRDRNQPQHF. V is TRBV6-5 and J is TRBJ1-5, with 7 positions matching TRBD1. The CDR3 has 13 residues. V lost 6 bases, J lost 4 bases, and 3 bases stayed unmatched. Per germline, CDR1 MNHEY and CDR2 SVGAGI.

This chain uses TRBV7-9 with TRBJ2-2; 7 nucleotides match TRBD2. V shed 5 bases and J 1 base; nucleotides not matched to a gene: 7. The CDR3 length is 16 residues. Germline V gene sequence: CDR1 SEHNR, CDR2 FQNEAQ (reference sequence). In DNA form, the CDR3 reads TGTGCCAGCAGCGTCAGGTCGGGGGGGAACACCGGGGAGCTGTTTTTT. This gives the protein CASSVRSGGNTGELFF. The full variable domain, its missing parts supplied by reference TRBV7-9 and TRBJ2-2, is DTGVSQNPRHKITKRGQNVTFRCDPISEHNRLYWYRQTLGQGPEFLTYFQNEAQLEKSRLLSDRFSAERPKGSFSTLEIQRTEQGDSAMYLCASSVRSGGNTGELFFGEGSRLTVL.

This chain uses TRBV7-2 with TRBJ2-6, with a possible D match to TRBD2 (7 bases). Germline CDR1 and CDR2: SGHTA and FQGNSA. This CDR3 has 16 amino acids. The V end lost 7 bases, the J end lost 9 bases, and 22 bases lay between the germline ends. CDR3: CASKSNGRGPDNVLTF. The CDR3 region has the DNA TGTGCCAGCAAGTCTAATGGGCGGGGGCCGGACAACGTCCTGACTTTC. Full variable domain (remainder filled in from reference TRBV7-2 and TRBJ2-6): GAGVSQSPSNKVTEKGKDVELRCDPISGHTALYWYRQSLGQGLEFLIYFQGNSAPDKSGLPSDRFSAERTGGSVSTLTIQRTQQEDSAVYLCASKSNGRGPDNVLTFGAGSRLTVL.

The chain employs TRBV24-1 and TRBJ2-2, with TRBD1 as a possible D gene (7 bases). Per germline, CDR1 KGHDR and CDR2 SFDVKD. The CDR3 has 16 residues. V gave up 5 bases and J gave up 1 base, with 13 bases separating them. The CDR3 coding sequence is TGTGCCACCAGTGGCGGAGGGGGCTTGAACACCGGGGAGCTGTTTTTT. It translates to CATSGGGGLNTGELFF.

This clone was seen a single time. V is TRBV28 and J is TRBJ1-2; 7 bases line up with TRBD1. CDR3 length: 14 residues. CDR1 MDHEN and CDR2 SYDVKM come from the germline V gene. V was clipped by 6 bases and J by 4 bases; unmatched bases: 8. The CDR3 protein is CASRLGGGSYGYTF. The CDR3 DNA sequence: TGTGCCAGCAGGTTAGGGGGCGGAAGCTATGGCTACACCTTC.